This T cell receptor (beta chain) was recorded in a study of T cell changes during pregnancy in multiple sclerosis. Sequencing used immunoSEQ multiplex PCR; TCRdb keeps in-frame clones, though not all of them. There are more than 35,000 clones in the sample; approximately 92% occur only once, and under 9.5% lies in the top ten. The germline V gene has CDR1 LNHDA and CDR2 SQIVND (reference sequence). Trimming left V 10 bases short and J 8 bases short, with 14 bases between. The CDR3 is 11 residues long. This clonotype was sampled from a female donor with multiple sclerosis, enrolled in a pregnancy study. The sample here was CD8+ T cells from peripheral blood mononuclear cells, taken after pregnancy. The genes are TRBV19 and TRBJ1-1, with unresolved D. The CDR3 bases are TGTGCCACTGCCCAACTACCCGAAGCTTTCTTT. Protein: CATAQLPEAFF. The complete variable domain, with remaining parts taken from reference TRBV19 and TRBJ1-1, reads DGGITQSPKYLFRKEGQNVTLSCEQNLNHDAMYWYRQDPGQGLRLIYYSQIVNDFQKGDIAEGYSVSREKKESFPLTVTSAQKNPTAFYLCATAQLPEAFFGQGTRLTVV.